Each of the 30 T cell receptor beta chains below was sequenced from the same sample in a study of cytomegalovirus exposure and HLA in healthy donors. PCR involved 60 Vbeta and 13 Jbeta primers. TCRdb's copy holds only in-frame clones and misses some; the assay was immunoSEQ multiplex PCR. The profile shows about 130,000 clones, around 81% of them singletons. The material sequenced was PBMCs. The receptors originated from a man younger than 35 in good health and CMV-seronegative.

The rearrangement links TRBV10-3 to TRBJ2-7; 14 bases are a match to TRBD2. CDR3 size: 18 residues. The germline gives CDR1 ENHRY, CDR2 SYGVKD. With 1 base clipped from V and 2 bases from J, the junction kept 7 bases outside the gene matches. DNA of the CDR3: TGTGCCATCAGTGAGTGGACTAGCGGGGGGTCCGATCCCTACGAGCAGTACTTC. Protein: CAISEWTSGGSDPYEQYF.

This chain connects TRBV2 to TRBJ2-7; tentatively, D is TRBD1 (6 bases). The germline CDR1 and CDR2 sequences are SNHLY and FYNNEI. The CDR3 totals 14 residues. V was shortened by 10 bases and J by 0 bases, with 16 bases between the two germline ends. In DNA form, the CDR3 reads TGTGCCACCGACCGGACAGACCTCTCCTACGAGCAGTACTTC. Protein: CATDRTDLSYEQYF.

V usage is TRBV6-5 and J usage is TRBJ1-2, with D unclear. The CDR3 length is 12 residues. The V end lost 3 bases, the J end lost 8 bases, and 10 bases lay between the germline ends. Germline V lookup: CDR1 MNHEY, CDR2 SVGAGI. CDR3: CASSYNKVGYTF. CDR3 coding DNA: TGTGCCAGCAGTTATAACAAAGTAGGCTACACCTTC.

The chain recombines TRBV19 with TRBJ2-3; maybe TRBD2 (5 bases). Germline CDR1 is LNHDA and CDR2 is SQIVND (reference sequence). Between the trimmed V and J ends, which lost 7 bases and 1 base, there was a span of 15 bases. CDR3 length: 15 residues. The CDR3 reads CASNKSGRGTDTQYF. CDR3 sequence (DNA): TGTGCCAGTAACAAGTCTGGGCGGGGCACAGATACGCAGTATTTT.

V gene TRBV5-4 combines with J gene TRBJ2-5, with 8 bases fitting TRBD1. CDR3 length equals 15 residues. Germline lookup yields CDR1 SGHNT and CDR2 YYREEE (reference sequence). The V gene end was trimmed by 0 bases and the J gene end by 2 bases; junction bases not matched to a gene: 3. The CDR3 DNA reads TGTGCCAGCAGCTTGGGTGACAGGGGACAAGAGACCCAGTACTTC. Amino acids: CASSLGDRGQETQYF.

Only a few counts were recorded for this clone. This chain uses TRBV4-3 with TRBJ2-2; a weak D match, TRBD1 (5 bases). Deletions cut 0 bases from V and 0 bases from J, with 8 bases between. The CDR3 sequence is 16 residues long. Looked up from germline, CDR1 is LGHNA and CDR2 is YSLEER. The CDR3 is CASSQEGRTNTGELFF. In nucleotides, the CDR3 is TGCGCCAGCAGCCAAGAGGGGCGAACGAACACCGGGGAGCTGTTTTTT.

V and J are TRBV27 and TRBJ2-2; TRBD2 might be the D (5 bases). Trimming pared 6 bases from V and 6 bases from J, leaving 11 bases between. Germline CDR1 and CDR2: MNHEY and SMNVEV (reference sequence). This CDR3 contains 13 residues. The CDR3 loop reads CASSEGWAGELFF. The CDR3 DNA reads TGTGCCAGCAGCGAGGGTTGGGCCGGGGAGCTGTTTTTT.

The J gene is TRBJ2-4, the V gene TRBV7-2; 8 nucleotides align to TRBD1. Germline V gives CDR1 SGHTA, CDR2 FQGNSA. This CDR3 spans 15 amino acids. J gave up 3 bases and V 1 base, and 2 bases lay outside the gene matches. The CDR3 protein is CASSLVGTGKNIQYF. CDR3 bases: TGTGCCAGCAGCTTAGTAGGGACAGGCAAAAACATTCAGTACTTC.

The chain recombines TRBV5-6 with TRBJ1-2; D gene uncertain. Germline V lookup: CDR1 SGHDT, CDR2 YYEEEE. CDR3 size: 14 residues. The V and J ends lost 4 bases and 4 bases respectively, with 14 bases between them. DNA of the CDR3: TGTGCCAGCAGCATGGCGGGGATGAGCTATGGCTACACCTTC. The encoded protein is CASSMAGMSYGYTF.

CDR3 sequence: CASSLAATNEKLFF. The CDR3 bases are TGTGCCAGCAGCTTGGCCGCAACTAATGAAAAACTGTTTTTT. The chain couples TRBV5-6 to TRBJ1-4; no reliable D call. Per the germline V gene, CDR1 is SGHDT and CDR2 is YYEEEE. Trimming left V 0 bases short and J 0 bases short, with 3 bases between. The CDR3 loop spans 14 amino acids.

The genes are TRBV27 and TRBJ2-5, with TRBD2 identical over 9 bases. Losses at the gene ends were 3 bases for V and 4 bases for J; bases not matched to a gene: 6. The CDR3 has 15 residues. Germline V gives CDR1 MNHEY, CDR2 SMNVEV (reference sequence). The CDR3 loop is CASSFQPSGAETQYF. The CDR3 DNA is TGTGCCAGCAGTTTTCAACCTAGCGGGGCAGAGACCCAGTACTTC.

In its sample, this clone was seen once. The gene calls are TRBV19 and TRBJ1-5; D might be TRBD1 (5 bases). V lost 8 bases, J lost 2 bases, and 16 bases lay in between. The CDR3 consists of 15 residues. The germline CDR1 and CDR2 sequences are LNHDA and SQIVND (reference sequence). DNA of the CDR3: TGTGCCAGTGCCGGGGACTTGGAAGGCAATCAGCCCCAGCATTTT. It is translated as CASAGDLEGNQPQHF.

V and J are TRBV19 and TRBJ2-5, with a weak D call TRBD1 (5 bases). CDR3 length equals 15 residues. Deletions cut 7 bases from V and 7 bases from J, with 22 bases between. CDR1 is LNHDA and CDR2 is SQIVND in the germline V gene (reference sequence). The CDR3 DNA sequence: TGTGCCAGTACCCCCTCCCCAGGGCAGGTGGGGACCCAGTACTTC. As protein: CASTPSPGQVGTQYF.

CDR3 sequence: CASSPGSGYNQPQHF. As DNA, the CDR3 is TGTGCCAGCAGCCCAGGCTCAGGGTACAATCAGCCCCAGCATTTT. The chain joins TRBV6-1 to TRBJ1-5; possible D gene TRBD1, 5 bases. CDR1 and CDR2 (germline): MNHNS, SASEGT. Trimming left V 6 bases short and J 3 bases short, with 15 bases between. The CDR3 covers 15 residues.

The chain is built from TRBV10-2 and TRBJ1-1, with no clear D. The CDR3 spans 13 residues. The V and J ends lost 6 bases and 3 bases respectively, with 11 bases between them. CDR1 is WSHSY and CDR2 is SAAADI in the germline V gene. Here the CDR3 reads CASRVSGYTEAFF. The CDR3 DNA follows: TGCGCCAGCAGGGTTTCCGGGTACACTGAAGCTTTCTTT.

This chain connects TRBV9 to TRBJ2-1; 7 bases are shared with TRBD1. Germline trimming cut 0 bases from V and 5 bases from J; bases unmatched to any gene: 8. Germline V gene data show CDR1 as SGDLS and CDR2 as YYNGEE. This CDR3 is 16 amino acids long. CDR3 loop: CASSVVGDSSNNEQFF. The CDR3 nucleotides are TGTGCCAGCAGCGTAGTGGGGGACAGCTCAAACAATGAGCAGTTCTTC.

This clone was seen a single time. V is TRBV10-3 and J is TRBJ1-2; D not resolved. The CDR3 loop spans 17 amino acids. Trimming removed 3 bases at V and 5 bases at J, with 22 bases between. Germline values: CDR1 ENHRY, CDR2 SYGVKD. The CDR3 coding sequence is TGTGCCATCAGTGATTTCAACCTCGCGCCGGGTGGTTATGGCTACACCTTC. It is translated as CAISDFNLAPGGYGYTF.

The V gene is TRBV9, the J gene TRBJ2-1; weak D call: TRBD2 (6 bases). V was cut by 2 bases and J by 7 bases, with 16 bases left in between. Germline V gene data show CDR1 as SGDLS and CDR2 as YYNGEE. The CDR3 has 15 residues. The CDR3 here is CASSVSGSLGNEQFF. DNA of the CDR3: TGTGCCAGCAGCGTCTCCGGGAGCCTTGGGAATGAGCAGTTCTTC.

The chain has TRBV27 and TRBJ1-6; TRBD1 matches at 10 bases. V shed 5 bases, J shed 9 bases, and the junction held 4 bases outside the gene matches. This CDR3 comprises 14 residues. CDR1 and CDR2 (germline): MNHEY, SMNVEV (reference sequence). The CDR3 nucleotides read TGTGCCAGCAGTCGGGACAGGGGTGTTTCACCCCTCCACTTT. This translates into CASSRDRGVSPLHF.

This clone has only one observation. The chain recombines TRBV27 with TRBJ1-5; 7 positions match TRBD1. The germline V gene encodes CDR1 MNHEY and CDR2 SMNVEV (reference sequence). The CDR3 length is 16 residues. Unmatched junction bases numbered 13, after V lost 8 bases and J lost 3 bases. The CDR3 DNA follows: TGTGCCAGCCGCAAGTTACAGGGGTTGAACAATCAGCCCCAGCATTTT. As protein: CASRKLQGLNNQPQHF.

V and J are TRBV9 and TRBJ2-7; 9 bases map to TRBD1. V was pared by 3 bases and J by 6 bases, with 10 bases of the junction left unmatched. The CDR3 length is 15 residues. The germline CDR1 and CDR2 sequences are SGDLS and YYNGEE. Here the CDR3 DNA reads TGTGCCAGCAGCGCCCAGGGACAGGGTGGAGTCGAGCAGTACTTC. Encoded protein: CASSAQGQGGVEQYF.

This clone was observed a handful of times. The chain combines TRBV29-1 with TRBJ1-5; a weak D match, TRBD1 (5 bases). V lost 6 bases to trimming and J lost 3 bases, with 15 bases between them. Germline loops: CDR1 SQVTM, CDR2 ANQGSEA. The CDR3 consists of 14 residues. The CDR3 bases are TGCAGCGTGTGGGACGGGGGGAACAATCAGCCCCAGCATTTT. It yields the protein CSVWDGGNNQPQHF.

This chain uses TRBV13 with TRBJ2-7; TRBD2 aligns across 10 bases. CDR1 is PRHDT and CDR2 is FYEKMQ in the germline V gene (reference sequence). Germline trimming cut 3 bases from V and 4 bases from J; bases unmatched to any gene: 3. CDR3 size: 14 residues. The CDR3 DNA reads as TGTGCCAGCAGCTTTAGCGGGGGGAGTTACGAGCAGTACTTC. Amino acid sequence: CASSFSGGSYEQYF.

The chain recombines TRBV29-1 with TRBJ2-3; TRBD1 might be the D (5 bases). Trimming left V 4 bases short and J 6 bases short, with 11 bases between. This CDR3 contains 12 residues. The V gene's germline CDR1 is SQVTM and CDR2 ANQGSEA. The CDR3 DNA reads as TGCAGCGTTGGGACATCGCTGGATACGCAGTATTTT. This translates into CSVGTSLDTQYF.

CDR3 nucleotide sequence: TGCGCCAGCAGTCCCGGGACAGGGAAAACTTTCTTT. Its protein product is CASSPGTGKTFF. The gene calls are TRBV10-1 and TRBJ1-1, with 9 bases aligning to TRBD1. This CDR3 comprises 12 residues. The J segment lost 12 bases and the V segment lost 5 bases, leaving 7 bases of the junction unmatched. From germline, CDR1 is WNHNN and CDR2 SYGVQD (reference sequence).

The J gene is TRBJ2-7, the V gene TRBV28, with D perhaps TRBD2 (5 bases). This CDR3 has 12 amino acids. From germline, CDR1 is MDHEN and CDR2 SYDVKM. The V end lost 7 bases, the J end lost 1 base, and 8 bases lay between the germline ends. In nucleotides, the CDR3 is TGTGCCAGCACTGGACTGTCCTACGAGCAGTACTTC. It is translated as CASTGLSYEQYF. Combining the CDR3 with reference TRBV28 and TRBJ2-7 gives the whole variable domain DVKVTQSSRYLVKRTGEKVFLECVQDMDHENMFWYRQDPGLGLRLIYFSYDVKMKEKGDIPEGYSVSREKKERFSLILESASTNQTSMYLCASTGLSYEQYFGPGTRLTVT.

The rearrangement joins TRBV7-2 to TRBJ2-3, with TRBD1 as a possible D gene (6 bases). Trimming took off 1 base at V and 3 bases at J, with 17 bases between the two ends. Germline loops: CDR1 SGHTA, CDR2 FQGNSA. CDR3 size: 17 residues. This CDR3 reads CASSLVPRGFGTDTQYF. The CDR3, as DNA: TGTGCCAGCAGCTTAGTGCCCAGGGGCTTCGGGACAGATACGCAGTATTTT.

This chain joins TRBV27 and TRBJ1-1; the D gene is possibly TRBD1 (6 bases). Germline loops: CDR1 MNHEY, CDR2 SMNVEV (reference sequence). The CDR3 has 13 residues. Trimming shortened V by 6 bases and J by 4 bases, and 12 bases separated the two germline ends. The CDR3 nucleotides read TGTGCCAGCAGCGAATACAGGGTCACTGAAGCTTTCTTT. Its translation is CASSEYRVTEAFF.

CDR3: CASSLGTVITEAFF. CDR3 sequence (DNA): TGTGCCAGCAGTTTGGGGACAGTAATCACTGAAGCTTTCTTT. This chain connects TRBV28 to TRBJ1-1; 7 positions agree with TRBD1. The CDR3 spans 14 residues. Germline V lookup: CDR1 MDHEN, CDR2 SYDVKM. J was trimmed by 4 bases and V by 3 bases; bases with no gene match: 5.

The genes are TRBV7-2 and TRBJ1-5; unclear D gene. There are 13 residues in the CDR3. V was shortened by 5 bases and J by 3 bases, with 8 bases between the two germline ends. Germline lookup yields CDR1 SGHTA and CDR2 FQGNSA. The CDR3 sequence is CASSPGFNQPQHF. CDR3 bases: TGTGCCAGCAGCCCAGGTTTCAATCAGCCCCAGCATTTT.